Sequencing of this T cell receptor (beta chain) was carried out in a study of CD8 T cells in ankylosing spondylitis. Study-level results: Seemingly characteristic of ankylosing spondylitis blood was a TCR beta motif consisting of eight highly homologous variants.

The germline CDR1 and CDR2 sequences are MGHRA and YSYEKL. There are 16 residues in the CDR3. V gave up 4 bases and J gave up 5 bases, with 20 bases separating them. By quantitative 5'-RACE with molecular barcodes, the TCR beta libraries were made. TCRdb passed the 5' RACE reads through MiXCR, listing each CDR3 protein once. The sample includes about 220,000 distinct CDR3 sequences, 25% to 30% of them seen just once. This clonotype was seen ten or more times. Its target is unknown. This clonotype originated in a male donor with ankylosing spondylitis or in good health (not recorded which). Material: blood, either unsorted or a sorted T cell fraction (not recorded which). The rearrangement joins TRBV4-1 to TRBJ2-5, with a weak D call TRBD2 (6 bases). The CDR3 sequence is CASSPLGRQREETQYF. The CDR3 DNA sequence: TGCGCCAGCAGCCCGCTCGGGCGCCAACGGGAGGAGACCCAGTACTTC.